The T cell receptor (beta chain) described here comes from a study of blood T cell repertoires in COVID-19 (dated by TCRdb to the early 2020s). Study-wide context: Collaborator samples came from the United States, Italy and Spain and covered acute and convalescent phases of COVID-19. The material from the prospective study consisted of cDNA or gDNA derived from T cells, B-cell-depleted T cells, or PBMCs. The repertoires were made available in a free public database intended to serve as a resource for research on the immune response to SARS-CoV-2. A de-identified subject ID, COVID-19 status, age in years and sex were almost always included in the sample metadata. Samples were obtained from the ongoing ImmuneRACE study (first 160 participants) and from 950 to 1,500 subjects provided by 6 global collaborators. HLA class I and class II types, where available, came from metadata supplied by the sample provider rather than from assay-based typing. Deeply sampled blood TCRbeta repertoires from subjects exposed to, actively infected with, or recovered from COVID-19 were included in the dataset. The research as a whole found: Clinical and demographic metadata were provided uncurated, with the amount varying by source and participant.

To note about this clone: Its antigen has not been determined. The junction does not match germline at one end; this may be a read error.

Measured from the cysteine to the phenylalanine, the CDR3 is 12 residues long. Only the CDR3 part of the read is kept: 36 bases, read in frame from the first base. The germline V gene (reference sequence) yields GTSNPN for CDR1 and SVGIG for CDR2. One collaborating source in Seattle enrolled patients during active infection and followed them longitudinally through the course of disease. The collaborating institutions used their own protocols to collect whole blood in K2EDTA tubes. For TCRbeta analysis, collaborators shipped samples in one of three forms: frozen whole blood, isolated PBMCs, or DNA extracted from either of those sample types. The immunoSEQ Assay, a bias-controlled multiplex PCR, was used to amplify TCRbeta CDR3 regions from genomic DNA. The paper's processing steps were these. Nucleated cell counts per sample were estimated from amplification of reference gene primers within the assay. Sequence reads were collapsed and filtered to measure the absolute abundance of every unique TCRbeta CDR3 rearrangement. For each sample, productive Simpson clonality was calculated as the square root of Simpson's diversity index over productive rearrangements. TCRdb holds this immuneACCESS table with in-frame rearrangements only. Some clones are missing; in checked studies, unresolved V genes explain under half, and the rest has no known cause. The V and J calls and clone size come from that table; D and trimming were worked out from the DNA. This sample lists about 330,000 clones; roughly 87% were detected once. More than 7.5% of the sample belongs to the ten largest clones.

The specimen was peripheral blood. This clonotype was sampled from a man aged 30 to 45 with COVID-19, enrolled during active disease. The receptor chain draws on TRBV30 and TRBJ2-7; 7 bases in the junction line up with TRBD1. The CDR3 region has the sequence CAWSVQGSQRSF. The base sequence is TGTGCCTGGAGTGTACAGGGGTCCCAACGTTCCTTC.